This entry concerns a single T cell receptor beta chain. No antigen is known for it. Germline V gene data show CDR1 as DFQATT and CDR2 as SNEGSKA (reference sequence). The CDR3 runs to 14 residues. This sample is part of a study of CXCR3-negative and CXCR3-positive naive CD8 T cells. Study-level results: In both naive subsets diversity was comparably high, whereas memory CD8+ cells showed much lower diversity. Hydrophobicity of TRB CDR3s was greater in CXCR3-positive naive cells than in CXCR3-negative naive cells. Fresh PBMCs were used in most assays, and CXCR3 expression partially decreased after cryopreservation.

The method, 5' RACE with UMI labels, was used to prepare the TRB cDNA libraries. TCRdb re-called the 5' RACE reads and gives one entry per CDR3 protein, without DNA. Here the sample table reports about 66,000 distinct CDR3 sequences. Sequencing used naive CXCR3- CD8+ T cells from blood. Subset indicated: CD45RO-CCR7+CD27+CD95- naive CD8+ T cells lacking CXCR3 (TNR3-). V is TRBV20-1 and J is TRBJ1-5; with no DNA, the TCRdb D assignment of TRBD1 cannot be verified. This receptor was obtained from a human donor in good health. Some clones in this sample may be carry-over from other donors' samples. CDR3 protein: CSAGGTSVSQPQHF.